These T cell receptor beta chains were read from a single sample in a study of cytomegalovirus exposure and HLA in healthy donors. The repertoire was sequenced with immunoSEQ multiplex PCR; TCRdb's copy has only in-frame clones and lacks some. The sample holds 150,000 to 200,000 clones; 75% are singletons and the top ten take roughly 7.6%. Sequenced material: PBMCs. These receptors all stem from a woman aged 40-49 years in good health and CMV-seropositive. The CDR3 runs from the conserved cysteine through the conserved F or W. Fields, in order: V gene, clone size, J gene, D gene, CDR3 DNA, CDR3 protein. A D gene is named only where the DNA matches it firmly. Rows give clone size only sometimes, using once, few, many, or a class for an expanded clone.

>TRBV4-2|-|TRBJ2-5|TRBD2
TGTGCCAGCAGCCAGGGTGGACTAGCAACAGACCAAGAGACCCAGTACTTC
CASSQGGLATDQETQYF
>TRBV5-1|-|TRBJ2-1|TRBD2
TGCGCCAGCAGCTCGCAAACTAGCGGGAGGACCGGGTACAATGAGCAGTTCTTC
CASSSQTSGRTGYNEQFF
>TRBV7-3|-|TRBJ2-7|TRBD1
TGTGCCAGCAGCTTAAAGGGCCAGGCAGGGGGCACCTACGAGCAGTACTTC
CASSLKGQAGGTYEQYF
>TRBV11-2|once|TRBJ1-5|TRBD1
TGTGCCAGCAGCTTAGGACAGGGGGTTAGGGGCAATCAGCCCCAGCATTTT
CASSLGQGVRGNQPQHF
>TRBV28|-|TRBJ2-3|TRBD2
TGTGCCAGCAGGGGTAGCGGGAGAGGCACAGATACGCAGTATTTT
CASRGSGRGTDTQYF
>TRBV4-3|-|TRBJ2-4|TRBD1
TGCGCCAGCAGCCAAGATCTGTCAGGGGGAGACATTCAGTACTTC
CASSQDLSGGDIQYF
>TRBV11-2|few|TRBJ2-3|TRBD2
TGTGCCAGCAGCGGAAGTAGCGGGAGGGTTGGGCCAGATACGCAGTATTTT
CASSGSSGRVGPDTQYF
>TRBV7-9|few|TRBJ1-2|-
TGTGCCAGCAGCTCGGGATATGGCTACACCTTC
CASSSGYGYTF
>TRBV12-2|-|TRBJ2-5|-
TGTGCAAGTCGCTCCCCTAAGGTAGTATTAGCGGGCTTTGGAGAGACCCAGTACTTC
CASRSPKVVLAGFGETQYF
>TRBV5-1|-|TRBJ2-7|-
TGCGCCAGCAGCTTGGATACGACAGCTACCTCCTACGAGCAGTACTTC
CASSLDTTATSYEQYF
>TRBV6-1|-|TRBJ2-2|-
TGTGCCACTGTGGAGGTACCGAACACCGGGGAGCTGTTTTTT
CATVEVPNTGELFF
>TRBV28|once|TRBJ2-1|-
TGTGCCAGCAGGATAGGCGGGCCTCTAGAACAGCAGTTCTTC
CASRIGGPLEQQFF
>TRBV9|-|TRBJ2-7|TRBD1
TGTGCCAGCAGTAGATGGACAGGGGGAGACGAGCAGTACTTC
CASSRWTGGDEQYF
>TRBV5-1|-|TRBJ2-7|TRBD1
TGCGCCAGCAGCTCCTGGTTGGGGTACAGGGGGGATTACGAGCAGTACTTC
CASSSWLGYRGDYEQYF
>TRBV7-6|-|TRBJ2-1|TRBD2
TGTGCCAGCAGCATGGCTAGCGGAGGCAACTACAATGAGCAGTTCTTC
CASSMASGGNYNEQFF
>TRBV6-1|-|TRBJ2-7|TRBD2
TGTGCCAGCAGTGTAGGACTAGCGGGTTCCTACGAGCAGTACTTC
CASSVGLAGSYEQYF
>TRBV28|-|TRBJ2-5|-
TGTGCCAGTACTCAAGGGGGAGAAGAGACCCAGTACTTC
CASTQGGEETQYF
>TRBV2|-|TRBJ2-1|-
TGTGCCAGCAGTTCAAGTAGTTGGCGGGGTGAGCAGTTCTTC
CASSSSSWRGEQFF
>TRBV9|-|TRBJ1-1|TRBD1
TGTGCCAGCAGCGTAGACAGGGGGAACACTGAAGCTTTCTTT
CASSVDRGNTEAFF
>TRBV7-8|once|TRBJ2-1|-
TGTGCCAGCAGCTTAGGCCCAGGGGTGAACAATGAGCAGTTCTTC
CASSLGPGVNNEQFF
>TRBV10-1|-|TRBJ2-3|-
TGCGCCAGCCAACGGACAGTATCTAGCACAGATACGCAGTATTTT
CASQRTVSSTDTQYF
>TRBV4-3|-|TRBJ1-4|TRBD1
TGCGCCAGCAGCCGGGACAGGGGAGGGGAAAAACTGTTTTTT
CASSRDRGGEKLFF
>TRBV6-4|-|TRBJ2-1|-
TGTGCCAGCTGGGAGGAAGAGGGGCAGAATGAGCAGTTCTTC
CASWEEEGQNEQFF
>TRBV11-1|-|TRBJ2-7|-
TGTGCCAGCAGCTTATGGCGGGGCTACGAGCAGTACTTC
CASSLWRGYEQYF
>TRBV11-2|-|TRBJ2-3|TRBD2
TGTGCCAGCAGCTCCTTAGCGGGCGGGAGGACAGATACGCAGTATTTT
CASSSLAGGRTDTQYF
>TRBV10-1|-|TRBJ2-7|-
TGCGCCAGCAGTCCTGTAAGGAGGGGCCACGAGCAGTACTTC
CASSPVRRGHEQYF
>TRBV11-2|once|TRBJ2-3|-
TGTGCCAGCAGCTACTCCGAGCGGACTATCACAGATACGCAGTATTTT
CASSYSERTITDTQYF
>TRBV15|-|TRBJ1-5|-
TGTGCCACCAGCAGAGATCGGGATAGATTGGACAATCAGCCCCAGCATTTT
CATSRDRDRLDNQPQHF
>TRBV7-3|-|TRBJ1-2|-
TGTGCCAGCAGCTTAAACCCCACCTTCAGTGGCTACACCTTC
CASSLNPTFSGYTF
>TRBV11-1|-|TRBJ1-1|-
TGTGCCAGCAGCCCCGACAGGTCGGATGCTTTCTTT
CASSPDRSDAFF
>TRBV15|-|TRBJ2-7|TRBD2
TGTGCCACCAGCAGACTCGGACTAGGGAGTTACGAGCAGTACTTC
CATSRLGLGSYEQYF